These 6 T cell receptor beta chains were sequenced from one sample in a study of blood T cells in healthy people across ages (dated by TCRdb to about 2015). Libraries came from 5' RACE. The instrument given in TCRdb is Illumina HiSeq 2500. The second PCR ran for roughly 7 to 12 cycles and used a J-beta primer mix along with a sample-barcoded 5' primer. TCRdb reanalyzed the raw reads on its own, using fastp at Q25 for trimming and MiXCR for clone calling, and kept in-frame beta chains. Rows are unified per CDR3 protein, each entry keeping the most common DNA and genes. In this sample the table shows just over 800,000 distinct CDR3 sequences, less than 80% of which occur a single time. The leading ten clones occupy about 30% of the sample. Sequenced sample: blood. Every receptor here comes from a man aged 25-45 years in good health.

This sequence joins TRBV5-1 and TRBJ2-1; D is perhaps TRBD2 (5 bases). Trimming cost V 0 bases and J 8 bases, with 15 bases left between them. The germline gives CDR1 SGHRS, CDR2 YFSETQ. CDR3 length: 15 amino acids. The CDR3 DNA sequence: TGCGCCAGCAGCTTGGAAGGGCCCCCGAGGGATGAGCAGTTCTTC. It yields the protein CASSLEGPPRDEQFF.

This clonotype showed up just a few times. CDR3 bases: TGTGCCAGCAGTCTGACAGGGGTCGGAGGCTACACCTTC. Translation gives CASSLTGVGGYTF. This chain uses TRBV27 with TRBJ1-2; 8 nucleotides match TRBD1. J lost 8 bases, V lost 5 bases, and 7 bases had no gene match. The CDR3 length is 13 residues. Germline CDR1 MNHEY, CDR2 SMNVEV (reference sequence).

The J gene is TRBJ2-5, the V gene TRBV29-1, with 7 bases fitting TRBD1. CDR1 and CDR2 (germline): SQVTM, ANQGSEA. V lost 3 bases and J lost 4; bases outside the gene matches: 8. The CDR3 runs 14 residues. CDR3 residues: CSVDAGGSGETQYF. The CDR3 DNA reads as TGCAGCGTTGACGCAGGGGGTTCGGGAGAGACCCAGTACTTC.

This clonotype was detected a few times. The J gene is TRBJ2-5, the V gene TRBV12-5, with a possible D match to TRBD2 (5 bases). V was shortened by 4 bases and J by 3 bases, with 12 bases between the two germline ends. The CDR3 spans 14 residues. Per the germline V gene, CDR1 is LGHNT and CDR2 is FRNRAP. This CDR3 is CASGSSPGEETQYF. In DNA form, the CDR3 reads TGTGCTAGTGGTTCCTCCCCCGGGGAAGAGACCCAGTACTTC. Combining the CDR3 with reference TRBV12-5 and TRBJ2-5 gives the whole variable domain DARVTQTPRHKVTEMGQEVTMRCQPILGHNTVFWYRQTMMQGLELLAYFRNRAPLDDSGMPKDRFSAEMPDATLATLKIQPSEPRDSAVYFCASGSSPGEETQYFGPGTRLLVL.

The chain links TRBV14 to TRBJ2-7; tentative D call: TRBD2 (5 bases). The length of the CDR3 is 15 residues. Germline-derived CDR1 and CDR2 are SGHDN and FVKESK. The V gene lost 1 base and the J gene lost 3 bases, with 13 bases spanning the gap. The CDR3: CASSQVAGVGYEQYF. The CDR3 nucleotides read TGTGCCAGCAGCCAAGTCGCCGGGGTGGGCTACGAGCAGTACTTC.

The V call is TRBV5-6, the J call TRBJ2-4, with TRBD2 matching 7 bases. The J call is in doubt because the DNA end fits TRBJ2-7 better. This CDR3 region has 14 residues. CDR1 SGHDT and CDR2 YYEEEE come from the germline V gene. The CDR3 DNA follows: TGTGCCAGCAGCCTGCTGGGGGGGAACTACGAGCAGTACTTC. It translates to CASSLLGGNYEQYF.